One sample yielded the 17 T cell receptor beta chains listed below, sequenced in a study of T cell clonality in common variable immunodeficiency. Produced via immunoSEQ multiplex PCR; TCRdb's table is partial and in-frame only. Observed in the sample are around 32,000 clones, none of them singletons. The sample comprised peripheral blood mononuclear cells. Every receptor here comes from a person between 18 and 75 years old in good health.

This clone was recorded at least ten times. The CDR3 region is CASKGQIQPQHF. Partial CDR3 DNA: TGTGCCAGTAAGGGACAGATCCAGCCC. The chain employs TRBV19 and TRBJ1-5; 7 bases are shared with TRBD1. The read terminates 3 residues before the CDR3 end, so the remaining end is supplied by the germline J gene. Germline CDR1 and CDR2: LNHDA and SQIVND (reference sequence). The CDR3 extends over 12 amino acids. V was clipped by 7 bases and J by 7 bases; unmatched bases: 4.

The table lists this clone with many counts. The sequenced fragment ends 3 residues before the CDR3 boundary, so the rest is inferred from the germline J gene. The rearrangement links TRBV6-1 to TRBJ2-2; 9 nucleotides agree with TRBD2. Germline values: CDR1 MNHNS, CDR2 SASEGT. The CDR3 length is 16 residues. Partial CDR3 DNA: TGTGCCAGCAGTGAAGCGCGGGGGGGCGCCGGTGAAAAG. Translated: CASSEARGGAGEK. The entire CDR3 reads CASSEARGGAGEKLFF.

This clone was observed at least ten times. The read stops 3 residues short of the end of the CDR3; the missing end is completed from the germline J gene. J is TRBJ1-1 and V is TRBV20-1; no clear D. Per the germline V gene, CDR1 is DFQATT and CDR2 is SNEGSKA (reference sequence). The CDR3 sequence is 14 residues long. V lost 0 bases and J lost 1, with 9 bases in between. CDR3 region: CSARDRRGNTEAFF. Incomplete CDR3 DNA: TGCAGTGCTAGAGATCGTCGGGGGAACACTGAA.

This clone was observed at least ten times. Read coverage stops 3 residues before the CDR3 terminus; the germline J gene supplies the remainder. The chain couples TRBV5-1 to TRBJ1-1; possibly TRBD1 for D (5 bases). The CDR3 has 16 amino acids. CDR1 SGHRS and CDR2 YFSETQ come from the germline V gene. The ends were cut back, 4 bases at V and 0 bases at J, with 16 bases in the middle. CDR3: CASSPVPPGVNTEAFF. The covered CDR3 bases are TGCGCCAGCAGCCCTGTGCCCCCGGGGGTGAACACTGAA. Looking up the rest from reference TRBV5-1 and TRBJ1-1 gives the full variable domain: KAGVTQTPRYLIKTRGQQVTLSCSPISGHRSVSWYQQTPGQGLQFLFEYFSETQRNKGNFPGRFSGRQFSNSRSEMNVSTLELGDSALYLCASSPVPPGVNTEAFFGQGTRLTVV.

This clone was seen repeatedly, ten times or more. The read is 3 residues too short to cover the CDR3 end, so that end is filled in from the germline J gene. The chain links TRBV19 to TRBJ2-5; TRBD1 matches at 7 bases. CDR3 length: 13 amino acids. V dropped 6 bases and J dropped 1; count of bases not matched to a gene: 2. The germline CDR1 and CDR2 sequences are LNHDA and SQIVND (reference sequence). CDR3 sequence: CASSGQVQETQYF. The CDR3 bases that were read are TGTGCCAGTAGCGGACAGGTCCAAGAGACC.

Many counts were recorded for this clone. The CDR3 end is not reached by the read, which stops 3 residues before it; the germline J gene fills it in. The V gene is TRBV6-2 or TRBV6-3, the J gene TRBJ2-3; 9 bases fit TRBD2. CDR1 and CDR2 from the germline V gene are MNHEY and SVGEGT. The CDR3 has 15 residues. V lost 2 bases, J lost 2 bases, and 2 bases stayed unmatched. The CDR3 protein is CASSYRTSVTDTQYF. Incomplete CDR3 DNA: TGTGCCAGCAGTTACCGGACTAGCGTCACAGATACG.

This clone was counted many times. This chain's CDR3 is CSAYSPGGTGNTIYF. CDR3 bases read: TGCAGTGCTTACTCCCCGGGGGGAACTGGAAACACC. The chain carries TRBV20-1 and TRBJ1-3; D may be TRBD1 (5 bases). The CDR3 end lies 3 residues beyond the end of the read and is filled in from the germline J gene. V was clipped by 5 bases and J by 2 bases, with 16 bases between them. Germline CDR1 DFQATT, CDR2 SNEGSKA (reference sequence). This CDR3 contains 15 residues.

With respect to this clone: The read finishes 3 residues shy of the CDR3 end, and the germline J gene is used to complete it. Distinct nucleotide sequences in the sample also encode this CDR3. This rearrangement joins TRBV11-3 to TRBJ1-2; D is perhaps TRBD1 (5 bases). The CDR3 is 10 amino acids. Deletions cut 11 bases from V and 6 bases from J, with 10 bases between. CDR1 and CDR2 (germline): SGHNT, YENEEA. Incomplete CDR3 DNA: TGTGCCTCGGGGGGAGATGGC. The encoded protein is CASGGDG. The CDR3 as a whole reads CASGGDGYTF.

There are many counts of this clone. CDR3 DNA (partial): TGCGCCAGCAGCTTGGACCAGGGTATAGGGTCACCC. Protein product: CASSLDQGIGSP. The full CDR3 reads CASSLDQGIGSPLHF. The V gene is TRBV5-1, the J gene TRBJ1-6, with D maybe TRBD1 (5 bases). The read is 3 residues too short to cover the CDR3 end, so that end is filled in from the germline J gene. The CDR3 spans 15 residues. With 0 bases removed from V and 10 bases from J, the gap between germline ends came to 14 bases. Germline V gene sequence: CDR1 SGHRS, CDR2 YFSETQ.

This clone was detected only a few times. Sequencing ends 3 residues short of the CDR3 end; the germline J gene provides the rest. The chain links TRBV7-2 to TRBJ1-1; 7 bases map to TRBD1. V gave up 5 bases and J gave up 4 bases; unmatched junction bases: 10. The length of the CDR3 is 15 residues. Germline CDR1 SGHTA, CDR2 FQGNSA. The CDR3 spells CASSPNRGGGTEAFF. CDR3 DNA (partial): TGTGCCAGCAGCCCTAACAGGGGTGGGGGCACTGAA.

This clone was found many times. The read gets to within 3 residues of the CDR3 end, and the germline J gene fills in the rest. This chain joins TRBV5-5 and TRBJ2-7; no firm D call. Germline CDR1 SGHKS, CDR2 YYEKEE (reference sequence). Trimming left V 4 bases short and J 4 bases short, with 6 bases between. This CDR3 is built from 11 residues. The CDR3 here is CASSLIYEQYF. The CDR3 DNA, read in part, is TGTGCCAGCAGCCTAATTTACGAG.

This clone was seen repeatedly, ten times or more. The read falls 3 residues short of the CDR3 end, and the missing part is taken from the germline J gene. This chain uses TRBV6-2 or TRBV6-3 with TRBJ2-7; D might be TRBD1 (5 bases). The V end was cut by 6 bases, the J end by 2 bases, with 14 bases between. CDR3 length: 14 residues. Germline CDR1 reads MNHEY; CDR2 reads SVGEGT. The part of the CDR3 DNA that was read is TGTGCCAGCAGGTCAGGGAACCCACCCTACGAG. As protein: CASRSGNPPYE. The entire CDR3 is CASRSGNPPYEQYF.

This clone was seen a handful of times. CDR3 bases read: TGTGCCAGCAGCTTTTCCAACAGGGGCGGCACTGAA. Protein sequence: CASSFSNRGGTE. The whole CDR3 protein is CASSFSNRGGTEAFF. The gene calls are TRBV5-5 and TRBJ1-1; 7 positions agree with TRBD1. The read halts 3 residues ahead of the CDR3 end, with the missing end drawn from the germline J gene. This CDR3 is built from 15 residues. Trimming at V came to 2 bases and at J to 4 bases, leaving 8 bases not matched to a gene. Germline CDR1 is SGHKS and CDR2 is YYEKEE (reference sequence).

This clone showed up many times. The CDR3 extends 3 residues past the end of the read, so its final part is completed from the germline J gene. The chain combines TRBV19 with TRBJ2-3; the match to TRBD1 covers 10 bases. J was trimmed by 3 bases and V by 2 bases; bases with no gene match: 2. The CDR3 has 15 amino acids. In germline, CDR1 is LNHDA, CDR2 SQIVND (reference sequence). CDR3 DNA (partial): TGTGCCAGTAGTATAAGGACAGGGGGAACAGATACG. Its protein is CASSIRTGGTDT. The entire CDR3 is CASSIRTGGTDTQYF.

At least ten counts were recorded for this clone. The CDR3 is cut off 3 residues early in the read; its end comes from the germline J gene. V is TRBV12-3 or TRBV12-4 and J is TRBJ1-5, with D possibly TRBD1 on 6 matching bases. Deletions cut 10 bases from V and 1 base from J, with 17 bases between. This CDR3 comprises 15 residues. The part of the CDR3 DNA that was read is TGTGCCACCTTAAAACAGGGTCGCAGCAATCAGCCC. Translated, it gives CATLKQGRSNQP. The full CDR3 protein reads CATLKQGRSNQPQHF.

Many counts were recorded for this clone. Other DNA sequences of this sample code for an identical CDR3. The covered CDR3 bases are TGTGCCAGCAGCTTAATCAGAGTGAACACTGAA. Translating gives CASSLIRVNTE. The full CDR3 protein is CASSLIRVNTEAFF. This chain links TRBV11-2 with TRBJ1-1; unclear D gene. From the germline J gene comes the end of the CDR3, since the read stops 3 residues before it. V lost 2 bases and J 0 bases, leaving 7 bases between the germline ends. The CDR3 totals 14 residues. Germline V gene data show CDR1 as SGHAT and CDR2 as FQNNGV.

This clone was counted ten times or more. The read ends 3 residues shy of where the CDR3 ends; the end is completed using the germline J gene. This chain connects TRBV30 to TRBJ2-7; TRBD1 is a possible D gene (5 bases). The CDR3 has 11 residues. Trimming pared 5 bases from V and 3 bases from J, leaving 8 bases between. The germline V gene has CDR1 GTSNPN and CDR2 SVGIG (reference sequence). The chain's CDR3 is CAWGHSYEQYF. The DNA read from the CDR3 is TGTGCCTGGGGACATAGCTACGAG.